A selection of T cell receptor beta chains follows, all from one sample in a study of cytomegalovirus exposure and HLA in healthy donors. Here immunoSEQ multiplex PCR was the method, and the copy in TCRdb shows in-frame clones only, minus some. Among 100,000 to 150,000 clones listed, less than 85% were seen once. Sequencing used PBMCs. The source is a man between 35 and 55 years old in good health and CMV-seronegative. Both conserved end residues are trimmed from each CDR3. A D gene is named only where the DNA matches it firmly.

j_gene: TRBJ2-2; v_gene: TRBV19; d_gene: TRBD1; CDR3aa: ASSISGGTNTGELF
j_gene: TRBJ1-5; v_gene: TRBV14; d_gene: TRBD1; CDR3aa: ASSQDGDRDTSRNQPQH
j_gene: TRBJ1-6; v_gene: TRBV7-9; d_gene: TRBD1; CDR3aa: ASSSGQGIPPNSPLH
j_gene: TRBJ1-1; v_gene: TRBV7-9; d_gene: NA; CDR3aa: ASSPESGAEAF
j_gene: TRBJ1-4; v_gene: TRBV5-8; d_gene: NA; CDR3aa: ASSLTVLQNEKLF
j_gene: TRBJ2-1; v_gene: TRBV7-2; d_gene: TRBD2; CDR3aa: ASSLASSGSYNEQF
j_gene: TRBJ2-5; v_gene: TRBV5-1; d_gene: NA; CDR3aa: ASSRTGQETQY
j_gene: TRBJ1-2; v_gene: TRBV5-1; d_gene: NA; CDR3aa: ASSFGGGANYGYT
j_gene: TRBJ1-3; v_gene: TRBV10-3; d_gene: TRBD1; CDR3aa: AISDRVGQPSSGNTIY
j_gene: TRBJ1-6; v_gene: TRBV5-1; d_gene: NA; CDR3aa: ASSSRDRNSPLH
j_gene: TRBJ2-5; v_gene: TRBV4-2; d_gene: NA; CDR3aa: ASSPSASLPGTQY
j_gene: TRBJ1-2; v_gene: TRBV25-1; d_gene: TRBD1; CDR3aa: ASSLTGDYGYT
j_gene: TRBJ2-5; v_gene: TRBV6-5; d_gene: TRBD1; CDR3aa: ASRDPGQGQTQY
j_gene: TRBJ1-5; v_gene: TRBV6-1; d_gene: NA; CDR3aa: ASSEDQPQH
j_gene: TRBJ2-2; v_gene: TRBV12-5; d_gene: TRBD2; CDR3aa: ASGSSGRTGELF
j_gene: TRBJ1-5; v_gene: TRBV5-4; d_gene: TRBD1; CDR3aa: ASSRDSHQPQH
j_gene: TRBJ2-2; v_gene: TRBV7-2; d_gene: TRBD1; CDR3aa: ASSLTRGSGELF
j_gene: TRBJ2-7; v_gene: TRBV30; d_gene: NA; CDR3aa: AWSLGGVTYEQY
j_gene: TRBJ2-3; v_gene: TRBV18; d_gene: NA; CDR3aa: ASSATGVTDTQY
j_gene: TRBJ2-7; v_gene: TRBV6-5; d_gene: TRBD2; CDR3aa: ASSYARTSGDEQY
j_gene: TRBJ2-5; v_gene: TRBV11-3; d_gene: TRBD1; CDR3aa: ASSKDRVQETQY
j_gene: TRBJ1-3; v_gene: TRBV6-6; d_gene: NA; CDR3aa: ASSFQGGQGNTIY
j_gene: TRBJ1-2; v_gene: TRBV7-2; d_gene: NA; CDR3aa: ASSFPQGYGYT
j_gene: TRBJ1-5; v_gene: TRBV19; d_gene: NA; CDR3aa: ASSIGLGLFQPQH
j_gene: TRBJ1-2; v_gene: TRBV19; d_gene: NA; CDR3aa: ASSIRGTNYGYT
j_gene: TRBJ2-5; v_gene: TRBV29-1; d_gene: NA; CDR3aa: SVRTSIAYQETQY
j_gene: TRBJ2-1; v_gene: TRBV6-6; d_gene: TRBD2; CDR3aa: ASSYSSGRDYEQF